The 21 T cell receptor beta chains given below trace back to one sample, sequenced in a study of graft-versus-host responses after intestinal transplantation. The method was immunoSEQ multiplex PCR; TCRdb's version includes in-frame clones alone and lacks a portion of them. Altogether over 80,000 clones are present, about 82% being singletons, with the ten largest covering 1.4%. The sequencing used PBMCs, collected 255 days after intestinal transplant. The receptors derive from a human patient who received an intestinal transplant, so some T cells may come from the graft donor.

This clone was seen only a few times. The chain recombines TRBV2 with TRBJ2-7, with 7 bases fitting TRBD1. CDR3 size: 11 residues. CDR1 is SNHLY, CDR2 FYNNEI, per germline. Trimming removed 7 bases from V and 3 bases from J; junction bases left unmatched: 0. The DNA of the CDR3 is TGTGCCAGCAACAGGGGCTACGAGCAGTACTTC. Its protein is CASNRGYEQYF.

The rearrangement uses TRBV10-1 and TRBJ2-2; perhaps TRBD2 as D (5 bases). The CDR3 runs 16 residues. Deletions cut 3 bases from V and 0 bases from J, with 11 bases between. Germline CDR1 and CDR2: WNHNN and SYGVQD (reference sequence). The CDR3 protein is CASSDPTGANTGELFF. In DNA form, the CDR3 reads TGCGCCAGCAGTGACCCCACCGGGGCGAACACCGGGGAGCTGTTTTTT.

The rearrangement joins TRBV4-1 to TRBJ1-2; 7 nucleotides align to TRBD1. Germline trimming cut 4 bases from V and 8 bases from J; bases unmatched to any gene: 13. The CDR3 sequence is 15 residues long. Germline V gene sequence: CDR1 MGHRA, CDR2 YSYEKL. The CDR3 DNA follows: TGCGCCAGCAGCCCGAGTATGGAGGGGGCTGGAGGCTACACCTTC. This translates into CASSPSMEGAGGYTF.

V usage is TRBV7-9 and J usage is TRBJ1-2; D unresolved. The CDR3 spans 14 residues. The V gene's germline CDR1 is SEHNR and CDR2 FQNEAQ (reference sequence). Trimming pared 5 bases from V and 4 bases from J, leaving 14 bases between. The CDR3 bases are TGTGCCAGCAGCCCCGGGGTGGGGAGCTATGGCTACACCTTC. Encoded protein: CASSPGVGSYGYTF.

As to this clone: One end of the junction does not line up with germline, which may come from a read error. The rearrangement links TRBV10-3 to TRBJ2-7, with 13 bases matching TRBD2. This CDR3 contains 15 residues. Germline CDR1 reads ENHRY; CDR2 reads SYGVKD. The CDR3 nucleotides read TGTGCCATCAGTGTGGGACTAGCGGGATCCTACGAGCAGTGCTTC. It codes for CAISVGLAGSYEQCF.

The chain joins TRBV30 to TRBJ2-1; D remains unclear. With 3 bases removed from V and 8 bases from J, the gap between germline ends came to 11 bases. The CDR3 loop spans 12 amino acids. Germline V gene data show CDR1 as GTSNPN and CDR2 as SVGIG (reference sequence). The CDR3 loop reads CAWSPVPYEQFF. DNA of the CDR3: TGTGCCTGGAGCCCCGTTCCTTATGAGCAGTTCTTC.

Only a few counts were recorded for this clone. The CDR3 loop is CASSKGQGAREKLFF. Written as DNA, the CDR3 is TGTGCCAGCAGCAAGGGACAGGGGGCAAGAGAAAAACTGTTTTTT. The chain recombines TRBV7-9 with TRBJ1-4, with 12 bases lining up with TRBD1. The CDR3 is 15 residues long. Losses at the gene ends were 5 bases for V and 8 bases for J; bases not matched to a gene: 6. CDR1 is SEHNR, CDR2 FQNEAQ, per germline (reference sequence).

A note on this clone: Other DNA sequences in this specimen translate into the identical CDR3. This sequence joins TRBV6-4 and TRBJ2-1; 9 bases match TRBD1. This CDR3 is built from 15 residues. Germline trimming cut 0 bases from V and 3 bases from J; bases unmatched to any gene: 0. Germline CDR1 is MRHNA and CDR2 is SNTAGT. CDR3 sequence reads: CASSDSTGGYNEQFF. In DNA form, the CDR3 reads TGTGCCAGCAGTGACTCGACAGGGGGCTACAATGAGCAGTTCTTC.

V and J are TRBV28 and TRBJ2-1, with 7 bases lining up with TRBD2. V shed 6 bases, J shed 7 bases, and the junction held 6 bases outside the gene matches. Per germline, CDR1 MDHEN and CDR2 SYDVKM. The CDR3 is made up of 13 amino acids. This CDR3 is CASSGGRFNEQFF. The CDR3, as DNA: TGTGCCAGCAGCGGGGGGAGATTTAATGAGCAGTTCTTC.

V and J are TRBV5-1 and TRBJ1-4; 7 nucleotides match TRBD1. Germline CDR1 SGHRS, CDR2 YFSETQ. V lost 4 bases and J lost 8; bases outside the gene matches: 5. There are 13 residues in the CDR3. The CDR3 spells CASSRTGGEKLFF. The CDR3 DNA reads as TGCGCCAGCAGCCGGACAGGCGGGGAAAAACTGTTTTTT.

CDR3 amino acids: CASSLTSPGGGYTF. In nucleotides, the CDR3 is TGTGCCAGCAGTTTAACAAGCCCAGGGGGTGGCTACACCTTC. The V gene is TRBV6-5, the J gene TRBJ1-2; 7 bases are shared with TRBD1. Per the germline V gene, CDR1 is MNHEY and CDR2 is SVGAGI. The ends lost 4 bases at V and 7 bases at J; junction bases unmatched: 9. This CDR3 spans 14 amino acids.

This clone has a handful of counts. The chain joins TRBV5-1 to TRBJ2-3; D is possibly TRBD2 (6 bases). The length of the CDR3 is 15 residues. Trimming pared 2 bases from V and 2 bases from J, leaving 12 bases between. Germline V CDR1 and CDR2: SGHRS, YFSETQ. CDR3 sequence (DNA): TGCGCCAGCAGCTTATCTGGCGGGGCCACAGATACGCAGTATTTT. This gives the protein CASSLSGGATDTQYF. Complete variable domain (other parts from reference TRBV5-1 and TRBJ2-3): KAGVTQTPRYLIKTRGQQVTLSCSPISGHRSVSWYQQTPGQGLQFLFEYFSETQRNKGNFPGRFSGRQFSNSRSEMNVSTLELGDSALYLCASSLSGGATDTQYFGPGTRLTVL.

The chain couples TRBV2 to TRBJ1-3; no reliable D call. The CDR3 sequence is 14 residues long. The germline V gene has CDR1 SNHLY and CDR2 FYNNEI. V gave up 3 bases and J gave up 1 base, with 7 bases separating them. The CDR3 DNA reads TGTGCCAGCAGTGATCCGGGGTCTGGAAACACCATATATTTT. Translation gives CASSDPGSGNTIYF.

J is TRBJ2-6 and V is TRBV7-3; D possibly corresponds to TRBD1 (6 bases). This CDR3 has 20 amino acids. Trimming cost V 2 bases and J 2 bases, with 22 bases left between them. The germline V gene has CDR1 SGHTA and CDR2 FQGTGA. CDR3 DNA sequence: TGTGCCAGCAGCTTATGGGGGCCCCGAGGGCCCCTCACTGGGGCCAACGTCCTGACTTTC. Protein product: CASSLWGPRGPLTGANVLTF.

This CDR3 is CASSNHVAGSGANVLTF. The CDR3 bases are TGCGCCAGCAGCAACCACGTGGCGGGCTCTGGGGCCAACGTCCTGACTTTC. The chain combines TRBV10-2 with TRBJ2-6, with D possibly being TRBD2 (5 bases). Germline V gene data show CDR1 as WSHSY and CDR2 as SAAADI. The CDR3 spans 17 residues. The V end was cut by 6 bases, the J end by 0 bases, with 15 bases between.

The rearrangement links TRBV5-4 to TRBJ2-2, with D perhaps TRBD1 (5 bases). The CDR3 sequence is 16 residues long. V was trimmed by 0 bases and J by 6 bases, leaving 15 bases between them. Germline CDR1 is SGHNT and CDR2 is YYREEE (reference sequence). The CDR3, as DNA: TGTGCCAGCAGCTTGGTGGCTTTTTCAGGGTCCGGGGAGCTGTTTTTT. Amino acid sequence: CASSLVAFSGSGELFF.

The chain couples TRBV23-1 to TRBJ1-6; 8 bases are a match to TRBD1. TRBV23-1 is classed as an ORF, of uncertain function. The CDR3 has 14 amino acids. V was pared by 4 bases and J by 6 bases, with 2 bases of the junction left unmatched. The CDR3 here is CASSLGQGNSPLHF. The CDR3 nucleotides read TGCGCCAGCAGTCTTGGACAGGGTAATTCACCCCTCCACTTT.

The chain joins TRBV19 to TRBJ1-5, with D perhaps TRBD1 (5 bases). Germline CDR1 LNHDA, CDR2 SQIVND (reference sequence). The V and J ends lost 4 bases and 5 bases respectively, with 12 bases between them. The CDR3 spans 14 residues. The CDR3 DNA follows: TGTGCCAGTAGTAAGGGGAAGGGTTATCAGCCCCAGCATTTT. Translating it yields CASSKGKGYQPQHF. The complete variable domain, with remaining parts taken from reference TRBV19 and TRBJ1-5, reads DGGITQSPKYLFRKEGQNVTLSCEQNLNHDAMYWYRQDPGQGLRLIYYSQIVNDFQKGDIAEGYSVSREKKESFPLTVTSAQKNPTAFYLCASSKGKGYQPQHFGDGTRLSIL.

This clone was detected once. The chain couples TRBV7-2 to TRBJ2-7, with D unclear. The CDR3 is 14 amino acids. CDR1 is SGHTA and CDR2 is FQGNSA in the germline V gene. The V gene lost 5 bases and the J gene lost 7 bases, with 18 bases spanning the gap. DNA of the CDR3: TGTGCCAGCAGCGCATTTACGGGTGAAGGGGAGCAGTACTTC. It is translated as CASSAFTGEGEQYF.

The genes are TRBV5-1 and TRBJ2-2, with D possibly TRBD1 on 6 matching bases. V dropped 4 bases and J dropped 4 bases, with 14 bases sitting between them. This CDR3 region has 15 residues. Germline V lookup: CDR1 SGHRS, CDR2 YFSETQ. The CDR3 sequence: CASSRVTGFTGELFF. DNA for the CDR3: TGCGCCAGCAGCCGTGTGACAGGATTCACCGGGGAGCTGTTTTTT.

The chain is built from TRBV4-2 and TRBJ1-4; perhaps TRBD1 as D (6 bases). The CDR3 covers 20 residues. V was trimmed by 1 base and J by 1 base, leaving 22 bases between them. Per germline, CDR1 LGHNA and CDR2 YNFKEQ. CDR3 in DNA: TGTGCCAGCAGCCAAGCCCAACCCTTAGGGGGGCTGGGAACTAATGAAAAACTGTTTTTT. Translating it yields CASSQAQPLGGLGTNEKLFF.